This TCR beta chain is drawn from a study of blood T cell repertoires in COVID-19. Study at large: The study drew acute and convalescent COVID-19 samples from the United States, Italy and Spain. In each case, the material was cDNA or gDNA derived from T cells, B-cell-depleted T cells, or PBMCs.

Per the original methods: By means of reference gene primer amplification, nucleated cell counts were estimated. Libraries were prepared by immunoSEQ multiplex PCR; TCRdb keeps only in-frame clonotypes and omits some of them. The DNA was the basis for D and trimming; V, J and clone size are from that table. The sample lists about 150,000 clones; 60% to 85% were seen once. This CDR3 comprises 14 residues. Unmatched junction bases numbered 5, after V lost 4 bases and J lost 5 bases. Germline values: CDR1 LNHDA, CDR2 SQIVND (reference sequence). Sequencing was done on a sample of peripheral blood. V gene TRBV19 combines with J gene TRBJ2-5, with 9 bases fitting TRBD2. The sequence came from a man between 50 and 59 years old with active or convalescent COVID-19. The CDR3 loop reads CASSRREGLETQYF. DNA of the CDR3: TGTGCCAGTAGTAGGCGGGAGGGCCTTGAGACCCAGTACTTC.